The present TCR beta chain was sequenced within a study of cytomegalovirus exposure and HLA in healthy donors. Study conclusions and caveats: Diagnosis of cytomegalovirus status made by the classifier reportedly showed high specificity and sensitivity. Reportedly, a later analysis found an Asian-associated ancestry cluster had fewer N-insertions than the roughly 670-donor mean.

13 Jbeta primers and 60 Vbeta primers were used for the PCR. The assay was immunoSEQ multiplex PCR, and TCRdb's table has in-frame clones only and misses some. The profile shows 200,000 to 250,000 clones, about 75% of them singletons. This CDR3 comprises 13 residues. V dropped 5 bases and J dropped 5; count of bases not matched to a gene: 2. CDR1 and CDR2 from the germline V gene are LNHDA and SQIVND (reference sequence). Of note for this clone: Its antigen remains unidentified.

The J gene is TRBJ2-2, the V gene TRBV19, with 7 bases fitting TRBD1. Sequencing was carried out using PBMCs. This TCR derives from a woman aged 25 to 39 in good health and CMV-seronegative. This chain's CDR3 is CASSYRGTGELFF. In DNA, the CDR3 is TGTGCCAGTAGTTACAGGGGAACCGGGGAGCTGTTTTTT.